Following are 5 T cell receptor beta chains from one sample sequenced in a study of naive and memory T cell subsets. Findings of the study overall: Naive repertoires, especially CD8, held a few larger clonotypes, possibly memory cells re-expressing CD45RA.

The beta constant-region primer was an equimolar mix of two oligonucleotides covering TRBC1 and TRBC2. The ligated cDNA underwent four PCR rounds using SP2 and nested alpha and beta constant-region primers. TCRdb reprocessed the UMI-ligation and nested PCR reads via MiXCR and lists one record per CDR3 protein. The data show tens of thousands of distinct CDR3 sequences, with approximately 10% seen just once and just over 0.13% held by the top ten. These receptors have no known antigen. Sample: naive CD4+ T cells from blood. The origin of the receptors is a human donor in good health.

V usage is TRBV3-1 and J usage is TRBJ1-6, with TRBD1 identical over 7 bases. Trimming removed 7 bases from V and 7 bases from J; junction bases left unmatched: 10. This CDR3 has 15 amino acids. Germline-derived CDR1 and CDR2 are LGHDT and YNNKEL (reference sequence). The CDR3 is CASKGGQQKNSPLHF. In nucleotides, the CDR3 is TGTGCCAGCAAAGGGGGACAGCAAAAAAATTCACCCCTCCACTTT.

This clonotype was picked up many times. This chain links TRBV29-1 with TRBJ2-6; TRBD1 agrees at 8 bases. The germline V gene has CDR1 SQVTM and CDR2 ANQGSEA. The CDR3 loop spans 18 amino acids. V lost 4 bases and J lost 0; bases outside the gene matches: 11. As DNA, the CDR3 is TGCAGCGTTGGAAACACAGGGGGTAAACTCTCTGGGGCCAACGTCCTGACTTTC. Translation gives CSVGNTGGKLSGANVLTF.

As concerns this clonotype: At one of its ends the junction is not consistent with the germline gene, which may arise from a read error. This chain uses TRBV13 with TRBJ1-2; TRBD1 matches at 7 bases. CDR3 size: 11 residues. Germline V gives CDR1 PRHDT, CDR2 FYEKMQ (reference sequence). CDR3 region: CASSVRTGSFF. In DNA form, the CDR3 reads TGTGCCAGCAGCGTCCGGACAGGTTCCTTCTTC. The whole variable domain, filled in from reference TRBV13 and TRBJ1-2, reads AAGVIQSPRHLIKEKRETATLKCYPIPRHDTVYWYQQGPGQDPQFLISFYEKMQSDKGSIPDRFSAQQFSDYHSELNMSSLELGDSALYFCASSVRTGSFFGSGTRLTVV.

The genes are TRBV30 and TRBJ1-1; D call uncertain. Trimming took off 4 bases at V and 5 bases at J, with 8 bases between the two ends. CDR3 size: 11 residues. Germline V lookup: CDR1 GTSNPN, CDR2 SVGIG (reference sequence). The CDR3: CAWIGGTEAFF. CDR3 coding DNA: TGTGCCTGGATCGGCGGAACTGAAGCTTTCTTT. The whole variable domain, filled in from reference TRBV30 and TRBJ1-1, reads SQTIHQWPATLVQPVGSPLSLECTVEGTSNPNLYWYRQAAGRGLQLLFYSVGIGQISSEVPQNLSASRPQDRQFILSSKKLLLSDSGFYLCAWIGGTEAFFGQGTRLTVV.

In its sample, this clonotype was seen many times. DNA for the CDR3: TGCGCCAGCAGCCAAGATGGGGCAGGCTTTAATGAGCAGTTCTTC. Amino acids: CASSQDGAGFNEQFF. This rearrangement joins TRBV4-3 to TRBJ2-1; D may be TRBD1 (5 bases). Germline V gene data show CDR1 as LGHNA and CDR2 as YSLEER. The CDR3 has 15 residues. The V and J ends lost 0 bases and 7 bases respectively, with 13 bases between them.